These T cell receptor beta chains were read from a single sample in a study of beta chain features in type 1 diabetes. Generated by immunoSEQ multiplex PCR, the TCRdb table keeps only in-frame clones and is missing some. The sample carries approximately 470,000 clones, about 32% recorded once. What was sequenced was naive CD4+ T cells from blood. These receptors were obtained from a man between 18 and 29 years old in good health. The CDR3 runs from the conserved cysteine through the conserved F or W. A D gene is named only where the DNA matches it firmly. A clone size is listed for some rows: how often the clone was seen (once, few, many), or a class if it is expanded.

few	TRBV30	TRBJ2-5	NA	CAWSVGLAGTQYF	TGTGCCTGGAGTGTAGGGTTGGCGGGGACCCAGTACTTC
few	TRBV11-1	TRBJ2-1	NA	CASSRTGESYNEQFF	TGTGCCAGCAGCCGTACGGGAGAATCTTACAATGAGCAGTTCTTC
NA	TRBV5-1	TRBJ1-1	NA	CASSLAGQLNTEAFF	TGCGCCAGCAGCTTGGCCGGGCAGTTGAACACTGAAGCTTTCTTT
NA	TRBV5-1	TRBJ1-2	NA	CASSLEAEVGYTF	TGCGCCAGCAGCTTGGAGGCAGAGGTTGGCTACACCTTC
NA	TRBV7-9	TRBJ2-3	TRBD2	CASSLEAGFVADTQYF	TGTGCCAGCAGCTTAGAAGCGGGATTTGTAGCAGATACGCAGTATTTT
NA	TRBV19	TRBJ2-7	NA	CASSTQGYPYEQYF	TGTGCCAGTAGTACACAGGGCTATCCCTACGAGCAGTACTTC
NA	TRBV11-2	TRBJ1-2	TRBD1	CASSSTGNYGYTF	TGTGCCAGCAGCTCGACAGGGAACTATGGCTACACCTTC
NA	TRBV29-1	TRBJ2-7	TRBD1	CSVAGTASYEQYF	TGCAGCGTCGCCGGGACAGCCTCCTACGAGCAGTACTTC
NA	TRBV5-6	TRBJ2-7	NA	CASSSSGVYEQYF	TGTGCCAGCAGCTCTTCAGGAGTCTACGAGCAGTACTTC
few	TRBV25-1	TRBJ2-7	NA	CASSEAHNTYEQYF	TGTGCCAGCAGTGAAGCACATAATACCTACGAGCAGTACTTC
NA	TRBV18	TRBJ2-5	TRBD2	CASSPGLAAGETQYF	TGTGCCAGCTCACCGGGACTAGCGGCTGGGGAGACCCAGTACTTC
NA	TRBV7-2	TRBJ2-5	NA	CASSFGRETQYF	TGTGCCAGCAGCTTCGGACGAGAGACCCAGTACTTC
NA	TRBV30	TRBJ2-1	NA	CAWSVGTDNEQFF	TGTGCCTGGAGTGTGGGGACCGACAATGAGCAGTTCTTC
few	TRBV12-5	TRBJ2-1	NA	CASGGGVYNEQFF	TGTGCTAGTGGTGGCGGGGTTTACAATGAGCAGTTCTTC
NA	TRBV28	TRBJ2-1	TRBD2	CAGRTSGSNEQFF	TGTGCCGGCCGGACTAGCGGCTCGAATGAGCAGTTCTTC
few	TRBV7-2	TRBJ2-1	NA	CASSGPRRGNEQFF	TGTGCCAGCAGTGGACCCCGCCGGGGGAATGAGCAGTTCTTC
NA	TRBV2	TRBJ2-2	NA	CASSALIIDGGELFF	TGTGCCAGCAGTGCGCTGATCATCGACGGCGGGGAGCTGTTTTTT
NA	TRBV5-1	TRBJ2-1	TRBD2	CASSLAIAGAIEQFF	TGCGCCAGCAGCTTGGCCATAGCGGGAGCCATTGAGCAGTTCTTC
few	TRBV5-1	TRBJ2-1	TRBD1	CASSFGTAIYNEQFF	TGCGCCAGCAGCTTTGGGACAGCTATTTACAATGAGCAGTTCTTC
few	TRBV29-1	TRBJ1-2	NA	CSAKINHGGGYTF	TGCAGCGCGAAAATCAATCACGGGGGTGGCTACACCTTC
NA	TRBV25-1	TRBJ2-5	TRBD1	CASTGTGPRGTQYF	TGTGCCAGCACCGGGACAGGACCCAGGGGGACCCAGTACTTC
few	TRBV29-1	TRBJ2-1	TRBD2	CTGRLAANEQFF	TGCACGGGGCGGCTAGCGGCCAATGAGCAGTTCTTC
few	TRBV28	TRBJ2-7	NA	CASSPFGGTFHEQYF	TGTGCCAGCAGTCCCTTTGGGGGGACATTCCACGAGCAGTACTTC
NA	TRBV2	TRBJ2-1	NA	CASTGLANEQFF	TGTGCCAGCACGGGCCTCGCCAATGAGCAGTTCTTC
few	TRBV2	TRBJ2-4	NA	CASSARWLAKNIQYF	TGTGCCAGCAGTGCCAGGTGGTTAGCCAAAAACATTCAGTACTTC
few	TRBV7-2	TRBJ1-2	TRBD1	CASSSGTGRLYGYTF	TGTGCCAGCAGCTCCGGGACAGGGAGACTCTATGGCTACACCTTC
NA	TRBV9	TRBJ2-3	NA	CASSVVGEVTQYF	TGTGCCAGCAGCGTAGTCGGAGAGGTTACGCAGTATTTT
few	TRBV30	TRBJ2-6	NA	CAWSVWGRSGANVLTF	TGTGCCTGGAGTGTTTGGGGGAGGTCTGGGGCCAACGTCCTGACTTTC
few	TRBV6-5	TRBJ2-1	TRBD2	CASSRGLETYNEQFF	TGTGCCAGCAGTCGGGGACTAGAGACCTACAATGAGCAGTTCTTC
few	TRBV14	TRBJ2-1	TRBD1	CASSQDPTGTGRDEQFF	TGTGCCAGCAGCCAAGACCCCACCGGGACAGGGCGAGATGAGCAGTTCTTC
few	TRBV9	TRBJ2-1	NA	CASSQTVLSYNEQFF	TGTGCCAGCAGTCAAACAGTATTATCCTACAATGAGCAGTTCTTC
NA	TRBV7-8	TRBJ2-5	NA	CASSLAQPGTRGAGETQYF	TGTGCCAGCAGCTTAGCCCAACCGGGTACGAGGGGCGCAGGAGAGACCCAGTACTTC
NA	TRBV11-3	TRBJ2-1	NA	CASSLDEGTDNEQFF	TGTGCCAGCAGCTTAGATGAAGGGACCGACAATGAGCAGTTCTTC
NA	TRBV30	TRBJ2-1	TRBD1	CAWSTPRQGTNEQFF	TGTGCCTGGAGTACCCCGAGACAGGGGACAAATGAGCAGTTCTTC
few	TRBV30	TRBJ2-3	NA	CAWSSGDISSTDTQYF	TGTGCCTGGAGTAGCGGGGACATATCTAGCACAGATACGCAGTATTTT